Shown below are 15 T cell receptor beta chains from a single sample sequenced in a study of OX40 agonist ivuxolimab in advanced cancers. Profiled with immunoSEQ multiplex PCR; TCRdb holds only in-frame clones, not every one. This table holds under 30,000 clones, 85% found once. Sequencing was performed on CD4+ or CD8+ T cells sorted from blood, taken in a trial of the OX40 agonist ivuxolimab. The receptors come from an adult with an advanced solid tumor such as melanoma, head and neck, liver or kidney cancer.

The chain joins TRBV5-1 to TRBJ2-7, with 7 bases aligning to TRBD1. This CDR3 comprises 17 residues. Germline CDR1 is SGHRS and CDR2 is YFSETQ. The V gene end was trimmed by 0 bases and the J gene end by 1 base; junction bases not matched to a gene: 10. CDR3 sequence reads: CASSLGPIGTDSYEQYF. The CDR3 nucleotides read TGCGCCAGCAGCTTGGGCCCGATCGGGACAGATTCCTACGAGCAGTACTTC.

The chain carries TRBV5-4 and TRBJ2-7; 9 nucleotides agree with TRBD1. The V segment lost 4 bases and the J segment 4 bases; nucleotides outside the gene matches: 9. The CDR3 runs 15 residues. Germline V gene sequence: CDR1 SGHNT, CDR2 YYREEE (reference sequence). The CDR3 DNA reads as TGTGCCAGCAGCCAACCCGGGACAGGGTTGTACGAGCAGTACTTC. Translated: CASSQPGTGLYEQYF.

The rearrangement links TRBV4-2 to TRBJ2-5; D call uncertain. Germline V gene lookup returns CDR1 LGHNA and CDR2 YNFKEQ. The CDR3 totals 12 residues. Trimming removed 5 bases at V and 5 bases at J, with 9 bases between. This CDR3 reads CASSSRPETQYF. DNA for the CDR3: TGTGCCAGCAGCTCCCGGCCGGAGACCCAGTACTTC.

The chain uses TRBV9 and TRBJ2-1, with 12 bases fitting TRBD2. The CDR3 runs to 21 residues. Germline V gene lookup returns CDR1 SGDLS and CDR2 YYNGEE. The V gene end was trimmed by 2 bases and the J gene end by 8 bases; junction bases not matched to a gene: 23. CDR3 amino acids: CASSVSVGLAGSTSSFDEQFF. As DNA, the CDR3 is TGTGCCAGCAGCGTTTCGGTAGGACTAGCGGGATCGACATCAAGTTTCGATGAGCAGTTCTTC.

The chain uses TRBV15 and TRBJ1-1, with a weak D call TRBD1 (5 bases). V lost 0 bases and J lost 5, with 7 bases in between. The CDR3 spans 13 residues. Germline CDR1 LNHNV, CDR2 YYDKDF (reference sequence). CDR3 in amino acids: CATSRERGTEAFF. CDR3 sequence (DNA): TGTGCCACCAGCAGAGAAAGGGGAACTGAAGCTTTCTTT.

This chain joins TRBV7-9 and TRBJ2-2; D ambiguous. Germline CDR1 reads SEHNR; CDR2 reads FQNEAQ (reference sequence). V lost 7 bases and J 0 bases, leaving 15 bases between the germline ends. The CDR3 is 16 amino acids. The DNA for the CDR3 is TGTGCCAGCAAGACCTCACAGAGAGCGAACACCGGGGAGCTGTTTTTT. This sequence encodes CASKTSQRANTGELFF.

The chain is built from TRBV6-5 and TRBJ2-4, with 7 nucleotides matching TRBD1. Trimming cost V 3 bases and J 9 bases; bases outside gene matches: 8. The CDR3 consists of 14 residues. Germline CDR1 is MNHEY and CDR2 is SVGAGI. CDR3 protein: CASSYGTDLSIQYF. The CDR3 nucleotides are TGTGCCAGCAGTTATGGGACAGACCTAAGCATTCAGTACTTC.

The chain is built from TRBV7-9 and TRBJ2-2; no definite D call. The V end was cut by 6 bases, the J end by 5 bases, with 7 bases between. CDR3 size: 12 residues. Germline loops: CDR1 SEHNR, CDR2 FQNEAQ (reference sequence). The CDR3 nucleotides are TGTGCCAGCAGTTGGAGTACCGGGGAGCTGTTTTTT. Protein product: CASSWSTGELFF. Filled out from reference TRBV7-9 and TRBJ2-2, the complete variable domain reads DTGVSQNPRHKITKRGQNVTFRCDPISEHNRLYWYRQTLGQGPEFLTYFQNEAQLEKSRLLSDRFSAERPKGSFSTLEIQRTEQGDSAMYLCASSWSTGELFFGEGSRLTVL.

This clone occurred a few times. V and J are TRBV11-3 and TRBJ1-5, with D maybe TRBD1 (5 bases). Trimming removed 5 bases at V and 6 bases at J, with 11 bases between. The length of the CDR3 is 13 residues. Looked up from germline, CDR1 is SGHNT and CDR2 is YENEEA. CDR3: CASSRDGVQPQHF. CDR3 nucleotide sequence: TGTGCCAGCAGCCGGGACGGCGTTCAGCCCCAGCATTTT.

The rearrangement joins TRBV6-6 to TRBJ2-3; D is ambiguous. V was pared by 4 bases and J by 5 bases, with 4 bases between. The CDR3 runs to 11 residues. The germline V gene encodes CDR1 MNHNY and CDR2 SVGAGI (reference sequence). For the CDR3, the DNA is TGTGCCAGCAGTTCGAAAGATACGCAGTATTTT. Its protein is CASSSKDTQYF.

CDR3 bases: TGTGCCAGTAGTATAGTGGGCTCGAACACCGGGGAGCTGTTTTTT. Translating gives CASSIVGSNTGELFF. The J gene is TRBJ2-2, the V gene TRBV19; D is unresolved. This CDR3 has 15 residues. Trimming shortened V by 1 base and J by 0 bases, and 6 bases separated the two germline ends. CDR1 and CDR2 (germline): LNHDA, SQIVND (reference sequence).

The J gene is TRBJ2-7, the V gene TRBV7-9; TRBD2 aligns across 10 bases. Germline-derived CDR1 and CDR2 are SEHNR and FQNEAQ (reference sequence). This CDR3 comprises 15 residues. The V and J ends lost 7 bases and 2 bases, in that order; junction bases with no gene match: 8. In nucleotides, the CDR3 is TGTGCCAGCACCCCCCCACTAGCGGGACCCTACGAGCAGTACTTC. Protein sequence: CASTPPLAGPYEQYF.

The rearrangement links TRBV15 to TRBJ1-5; 10 nucleotides line up with TRBD1. CDR3 length: 15 residues. Germline CDR1 reads LNHNV; CDR2 reads YYDKDF (reference sequence). The V gene end was trimmed by 3 bases and the J gene end by 4 bases; junction bases not matched to a gene: 3. CDR3 DNA: TGTGCCACCAGCAGTGGGGACAGGGGAAATCAGCCCCAGCATTTT. Translated: CATSSGDRGNQPQHF.

The table lists this clone with a count of one. The chain recombines TRBV5-4 with TRBJ1-6; the match to TRBD1 covers 11 bases. Looked up from germline, CDR1 is SGHNT and CDR2 is YYREEE (reference sequence). The ends lost 4 bases at V and 8 bases at J; junction bases unmatched: 5. The CDR3 has 15 amino acids. This CDR3 is CASSHRDRGDSPLHF. The CDR3 nucleotides read TGTGCCAGCAGCCACCGGGACAGGGGGGATTCACCCCTCCACTTT.

The genes are TRBV4-3 and TRBJ2-7; D is perhaps TRBD2 (7 bases). Germline V gene data show CDR1 as LGHNA and CDR2 as YSLEER. Trimming shortened V by 2 bases and J by 6 bases, and 14 bases separated the two germline ends. The CDR3 covers 14 residues. The CDR3 DNA follows: TGCGCCAGCAGCCAACAAAAAGGGGGGGTCGAGCAGTACTTC. It is translated as CASSQQKGGVEQYF.